This record looks at one T cell receptor beta chain sequence and its context. This entry belongs to a study of cytomegalovirus exposure and HLA in healthy donors. The V gene lost 5 bases and the J gene lost 6 bases, with 18 bases spanning the gap. Germline V gives CDR1 LNHDA, CDR2 SQIVND (reference sequence). The CDR3 length is 15 residues. The PCR had 60 Vbeta and 13 Jbeta primers. Sequencing was performed with immunoSEQ multiplex PCR; in TCRdb, only in-frame clones are kept and a portion is missing. The repertoire holds 160,000 or so clones, with just under 80% as singletons. The clonotype comes from a man aged 25-45 years in good health and CMV-seronegative. V usage is TRBV19 and J usage is TRBJ2-3; D may be TRBD1 (5 bases). The specimen was PBMCs. The CDR3 loop reads CASSQGYSPPDTQYF. The CDR3 bases are TGTGCCAGTAGTCAGGGATACTCCCCCCCCGATACGCAGTATTTT.